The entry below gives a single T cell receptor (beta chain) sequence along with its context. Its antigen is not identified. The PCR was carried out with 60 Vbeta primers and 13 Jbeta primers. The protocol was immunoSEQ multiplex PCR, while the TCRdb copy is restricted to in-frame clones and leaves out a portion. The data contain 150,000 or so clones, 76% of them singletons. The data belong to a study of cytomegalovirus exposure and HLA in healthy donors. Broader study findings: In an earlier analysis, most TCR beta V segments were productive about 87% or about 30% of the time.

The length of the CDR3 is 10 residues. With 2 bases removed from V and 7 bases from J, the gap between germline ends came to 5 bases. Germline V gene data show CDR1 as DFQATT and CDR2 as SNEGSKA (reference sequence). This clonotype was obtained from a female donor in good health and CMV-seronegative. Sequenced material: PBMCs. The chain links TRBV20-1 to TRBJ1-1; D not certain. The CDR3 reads CSARRGEAFF. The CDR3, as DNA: TGCAGTGCTAGACGGGGTGAAGCTTTCTTT.